These T cell receptor beta chains were read from a single sample in a study of blood T cell repertoires in COVID-19. The repertoire was sequenced with immunoSEQ multiplex PCR; TCRdb's copy has only in-frame clones and lacks some. The data show approximately 240,000 clones, about 88% seen once. Sequenced sample: peripheral blood. Receptors were obtained from a woman in her thirties or forties who had recovered from COVID-19. Both conserved end residues are part of each CDR3. D genes are given only for firm matches. A row's size may be missing; if present it is once, few, many or a size class.

TRBJ2-3	TRBD2	TRBV4-3	NA	TGCGCCAGCAGCCAATCTGCTAGCGGGGGGTTCACAGATACGCAGTATTTT	CASSQSASGGFTDTQYF
TRBJ2-7	NA	TRBV5-1	NA	TGCGCCAGCAGCTTGGGAGGGCGGAGCTCCTACGAGCAGTACTTC	CASSLGGRSSYEQYF
TRBJ1-4	TRBD1	TRBV15	NA	TGTGCCACCAGCAGAGGAGGGACAGGGGAAAAACTGTTTTTT	CATSRGGTGEKLFF
TRBJ2-2	NA	TRBV13	NA	TGTGCCAGCAGCTCCTCAGATGGGGAGCTGTTTTTT	CASSSSDGELFF
TRBJ2-5	NA	TRBV2	NA	TGTGCCAGCAGTGTGGACAACCAAGAGACCCAGTACTTC	CASSVDNQETQYF
TRBJ1-2	NA	TRBV12-3/TRBV12-4	once	TGTGCCAGCAGGAAGACAGCCTCCTATGGCTACACCTTC	CASRKTASYGYTF
TRBJ1-6	NA	TRBV5-8	once	TGTGCCAGCAGCTTGGCTGCGGGAACCTATAATTCACCCCTCCACTTT	CASSLAAGTYNSPLHF
TRBJ2-7	TRBD2	TRBV11-2	NA	TGTGCCAGCAGCGGTCTGGGGGGGGTTAGCTCCTACGAGCAGTACTTC	CASSGLGGVSSYEQYF
TRBJ2-3	NA	TRBV2	NA	TGTGCCAGCAGTGACGGGTTCACAGATACGCAGTATTTT	CASSDGFTDTQYF
TRBJ1-3	NA	TRBV9	NA	TGTGCCAGCAGCGGGACCACAGGGACTGGAAACACCATATATTTT	CASSGTTGTGNTIYF
TRBJ1-4	NA	TRBV4-3	NA	TGCGCCAGCAGCCAAGATGAGGGTTATAATGAAAAACTGTTTTTT	CASSQDEGYNEKLFF
TRBJ2-3	TRBD1	TRBV18	NA	TGTGCCAGCTCACCAAGGGACAGGGCTGGCCCAGATACGCAGTATTTT	CASSPRDRAGPDTQYF
TRBJ2-3	NA	TRBV28	NA	TGTGCCAGCCCTAACCACCGGGGGACTAGCACAGATACGCAGTATTTT	CASPNHRGTSTDTQYF
TRBJ1-2	NA	TRBV24-1	NA	TGTGCCACCAGTAGGGGACATTCGCCAGGGGTCTATGGCTACACCTTC	CATSRGHSPGVYGYTF
TRBJ2-5	TRBD2	TRBV5-4	NA	TGTGCCAGCAGCTTACCGACTAGCGGGGGGCGAGAGACCCAGTACTTC	CASSLPTSGGRETQYF
TRBJ1-2	NA	TRBV19	NA	TGTGCCAGTCGACGACAGGACGTTCCTAACTATGGCTACACCTTC	CASRRQDVPNYGYTF
TRBJ2-7	NA	TRBV5-8	NA	TGTGCCAGCAGCTACCAACGACAGGTGGATTCCTACGAGCAGTACTTC	CASSYQRQVDSYEQYF
TRBJ1-1	NA	TRBV29-1	NA	TGCAGCGTTGAACCAGGAGGGACTGAAGCTTTCTTT	CSVEPGGTEAFF
TRBJ2-7	TRBD1	TRBV27	NA	TGTGCCAGCAGTACTGGACAGGGAACCTACGAGCAGTACTTC	CASSTGQGTYEQYF
TRBJ1-2	TRBD1	TRBV28	NA	TGTGCCAGCACCAGGGGGAAAGCTAACTATGGCTACACCTTC	CASTRGKANYGYTF
TRBJ2-7	TRBD2	TRBV5-4	NA	TGTGCCAGCAGCTTGGGAGGACTAGCGGACGAGCAGTACTTC	CASSLGGLADEQYF
TRBJ2-1	TRBD2	TRBV24-1	NA	TGTGCCACCAAGGCTAGCGGGAGCTACAATGAGCAGTTCTTC	CATKASGSYNEQFF
TRBJ2-3	TRBD1	TRBV4-1	once	TGCGCCAGCAGCTTCCGGGACAGGGAGATCACAGATACGCAGTATTTT	CASSFRDREITDTQYF
TRBJ2-7	TRBD1	TRBV28	NA	TGTGCCTCCCTGGACAGGGTGGGCGAGCAGTACTTC	CASLDRVGEQYF
TRBJ2-1	NA	TRBV3-1/TRBV3-2	NA	TGTGCCAGCAGCCCCGGACTTCTATCCTACAATGAGCAGTTCTTC	CASSPGLLSYNEQFF
TRBJ2-7	NA	TRBV6-5	NA	TGTGCCAGCAGTTTGGGGGGTTTTGGGGCCTACGAGCAGTACTTC	CASSLGGFGAYEQYF
TRBJ2-3	NA	TRBV7-3	NA	TGTGCCAGCAGTCTCGGGGCAGGGGCAACAGATACGCAGTATTTT	CASSLGAGATDTQYF
TRBJ2-5	TRBD2	TRBV19	once	TGTGCCAGTAGCCGATGGGGGGGACTAGCAGAAGAGACCCAGTACTTC	CASSRWGGLAEETQYF
TRBJ1-4	TRBD1	TRBV7-9	once	TGTGCCAGCAGCCAAGGACAGGGAGAGGGAGAAAAACTGTTTTTT	CASSQGQGEGEKLFF
TRBJ1-6	TRBD1	TRBV28	once	TGTGCCAGCAGTTCACCGGGACAGGGTCCGGATTCACCCCTCCACTTT	CASSSPGQGPDSPLHF
TRBJ2-3	TRBD1	TRBV29-1	NA	TGCAGCGCAACAGGGGGCCCAGATACGCAGTATTTT	CSATGGPDTQYF
TRBJ2-7	TRBD1	TRBV29-1	NA	TGCAGCGTTAAGGGACAGGGGGACGAGCAGTACTTC	CSVKGQGDEQYF
TRBJ1-1	NA	TRBV12-5	NA	TGTGCTAGTGGTTTGGTCAGGGGAGTGTCGTTTCTTTACACTGAAGCTTTCTTT	CASGLVRGVSFLYTEAFF
TRBJ2-7	TRBD2	TRBV6-5	NA	TGTGCCAGCAGTTACCGGGGGGGGCCTGGTTACGAGCAGTACTTC	CASSYRGGPGYEQYF
TRBJ2-3	TRBD1	TRBV24-1	NA	TGTGCCACCAGTGGGACAGGGAGGACAGATACGCAGTATTTT	CATSGTGRTDTQYF
TRBJ2-7	NA	TRBV23-1	NA	TGCGCCAGCAGTCAGGTTGGCAGGGCCTACGAGCAGTACTTC	CASSQVGRAYEQYF
TRBJ2-1	NA	TRBV20-1	NA	TGCAGTGCGCAAACGGGGGGCCAGCAGTTCTTC	CSAQTGGQQFF
TRBJ2-7	TRBD1	TRBV19	NA	TGTGCCAGTAGTACGAGGGACAGGGCCTACGAGCAGTACTTC	CASSTRDRAYEQYF
TRBJ2-7	NA	TRBV27	NA	TGTGCCAGCAGTTTATCGGACTCGGCAAGCTCCTACGAGCAGTACTTC	CASSLSDSASSYEQYF
TRBJ2-5	NA	TRBV6-4	NA	TGTGCCAGCAGATGGGACTCAAAGTGGGAGACCCAGTACTTC	CASRWDSKWETQYF
TRBJ2-7	NA	TRBV7-9	NA	TGTGCCAGCAGCTCCGGCACAGACTCCTACGAGCAGTACTTC	CASSSGTDSYEQYF
TRBJ1-2	TRBD1	TRBV24-1	NA	TGTGCCACCAGTGACCGTCAGGGGGCCGGTGGCTACACCTTC	CATSDRQGAGGYTF
TRBJ2-4	TRBD2	TRBV7-8	NA	TGTGCCAGCAGCCGGACTAGCGGGAGGGAAGCCAAAAACATTCAGTACTTC	CASSRTSGREAKNIQYF
TRBJ2-7	NA	TRBV28	NA	TGTGCCAGCAAACCCCCTGGGCAGGGGGGCTACGAGCAGTACTTC	CASKPPGQGGYEQYF
TRBJ1-2	NA	TRBV29-1	NA	TGCAGCGCCGAGACAGGAAGTGGCTACACCTTC	CSAETGSGYTF
TRBJ1-2	TRBD1	TRBV28	NA	TGTGCCAGCAGTTGGGGACAGGGGCCCCTACCCCACTATGGCTACACCTTC	CASSWGQGPLPHYGYTF
TRBJ1-2	TRBD1	TRBV4-2	few	TGTGCCAGCAGCCAAGTAGATGGACAGGGGGCTTTTGGCTATGGCTACACCTTC	CASSQVDGQGAFGYGYTF
TRBJ1-6	TRBD1	TRBV19	NA	TGTGCCAGTAGCGTTACAGGGGGCGCCACCCGGTCACCCCTCCACTTT	CASSVTGGATRSPLHF
TRBJ2-5	NA	TRBV7-2	NA	TGTGCCAGCAGCTTAGACCGACTTCGGACAAAAGAGACCCAGTACTTC	CASSLDRLRTKETQYF
TRBJ1-3	TRBD1	TRBV4-3	NA	TGCGCCAGCAGCCCGACGCTGGGACAGGTCTCTGGAAACACCATATATTTT	CASSPTLGQVSGNTIYF
TRBJ2-7	TRBD1	TRBV2	once	TGTGCCAGCAGTGCCAGCCGACAGGGGTTAGAATACGAGCAGTACTTC	CASSASRQGLEYEQYF
TRBJ2-3	NA	TRBV5-1	once	TGCGCCAGCAGCTTCCTGGAGGCAGATACGCAGTATTTT	CASSFLEADTQYF
TRBJ2-5	NA	TRBV20-1	NA	TGCAGTGCTAGTGGCAGCGGCGAGACCCAGTACTTC	CSASGSGETQYF
TRBJ2-1	TRBD2	TRBV9	NA	TGTGCCAGCAGCGTAGCGGGGGAGGGCACCTACAATGAGCAGTTCTTC	CASSVAGEGTYNEQFF
TRBJ2-1	TRBD1	TRBV27	NA	TGTGCCAGCAGTCCCGGATCGGACAGGGTTGGCTACAATGAGCAGTTCTTC	CASSPGSDRVGYNEQFF
TRBJ1-2	NA	TRBV16	many	TGTGCCAGCAGCCAATCTTCACGCAGGGACTATGGCTACACCTTC	CASSQSSRRDYGYTF
TRBJ2-7	TRBD1	TRBV19	NA	TGTGCCAGTAGTACCGACAGGGGAATCTACGAGCAGTACTTC	CASSTDRGIYEQYF
TRBJ1-5	NA	TRBV5-1	once	TGCGCCAGCAGCTTCGATGGCAGCAATCAGCCCCAGCATTTT	CASSFDGSNQPQHF
TRBJ2-7	NA	TRBV7-9	NA	TGTGCCAGCAGCTTAGCACGCAGCTCCTACGAGCAGTACTTC	CASSLARSSYEQYF
TRBJ2-7	TRBD1	TRBV28	NA	TGTGCCAGCAGTCTCGGGACAGGGGCCTACGAGCAGTACTTC	CASSLGTGAYEQYF